This T cell receptor (beta chain) was sequenced for a study of blood T cell repertoires in COVID-19 (TCRdb year 2020). With respect to the entire study: The collaborator samples originated in the United States, Italy and Spain and spanned the acute and convalescent phases of COVID-19. The material from the prospective study consisted of cDNA or gDNA derived from T cells, B-cell-depleted T cells, or PBMCs. Subjects who had been exposed to COVID-19, were actively infected with it, or had recovered from it provided the deeply sampled blood TCRbeta repertoires that made up the dataset. The repertoires were released in a freely available public database meant as a resource for research on the immune response to SARS-CoV-2. The samples were drawn from the first 160 participants of the ongoing ImmuneRACE study and from 950 to 1,500 subjects provided by 6 global collaborators. Sample metadata almost always included a de-identified subject ID, COVID-19 status, age in years and sex. Where HLA class I and class II types were available, the types were taken from metadata supplied by the sample provider, not from assay-based typing. Overall study outcomes, separate from this receptor: Clinical and demographic metadata were provided uncurated, with the amount varying by source and participant.

The junction shows trimming of 8 bases on V and 1 base on J, plus 14 bases between the germline ends. Looking up the germline V gene yields CDR1 LGHNT and CDR2 FRNRAP. The CDR3 covers 14 residues, taking in both the cysteine and the phenylalanine. The DNA shown is the 42-base CDR3, in frame from base 1. In the prospective study, participants were about 18 to 100 years old, resided in about two dozen geographic areas of the United States, and were enrolled through a virtual design. To assign participants to cohorts, the prospective study relied on clinical history that participants themselves reported in a screening survey and a study questionnaire. In the prospective study, whole blood, serum and a nasopharyngeal or oropharyngeal swab were collected from each participant by mobile phlebotomists. Participants in the prospective study had the option to provide additional blood draws and questionnaires over an approximately 2-month period. Blood samples from the prospective study were shipped frozen or at room temperature prior to DNA extraction.

The immunoSEQ Assay, a bias-controlled multiplex PCR, was used to amplify TCRbeta CDR3 regions from genomic DNA. The published analysis was carried out like this. The number of nucleated cells in each sample was estimated by amplification of reference gene primers within the assay. To quantify the absolute abundance of each unique TCRbeta CDR3 rearrangement, sequence reads were collapsed and filtered. For each sample, productive Simpson clonality was calculated as the square root of Simpson's diversity index over productive rearrangements. TCRdb holds this immuneACCESS table with in-frame rearrangements only. Some clones are missing; in checked studies, unresolved V genes explain under half, and the rest has no known cause. V, J and clone size are those of that table, while D and trimming were read from the DNA. The sample contains roughly 220,000 clones, around 81% of them found a single time. The top ten hold under 4.5% of the sample.

On this clone itself: Its antigen remains unidentified. The input lacks base qualities; no much larger clone sits a single base away.

This receptor was obtained from a man younger than 45 with acute COVID-19. Material: PBMCs or T cells enriched from blood (not recorded which). Here the chain combines TRBV12-5 and TRBJ2-5, with a tentative D gene TRBD2 over 7 matching bases. The CDR3 region reads CASLRGGPQETQYF. In nucleotides, the sequence is TGTGCTAGTCTTAGGGGGGGGCCCCAAGAGACCCAGTACTTC.